Following are 21 T cell receptor beta chains from one sample sequenced in a study of shared T cell receptors in the human thymus. Sequencing was performed with immunoSEQ multiplex PCR; in TCRdb, only in-frame clones are kept and a portion is missing. The table shows about 660,000 clones, with roughly 86% occurring only once. The sample was also linked to a second study, of human thymus T cells.

The sequenced sample was thymocytes. These receptors came from a boy in the first two years of life with a congenital heart defect.

The chain recombines TRBV4-1 with TRBJ2-7, with 7 bases identical to TRBD1. Germline assignment: CDR1 MGHRA and CDR2 YSYEKL. This CDR3 contains 17 residues. Losses at the gene ends were 0 bases for V and 7 bases for J; bases not matched to a gene: 15. CDR3 in amino acids: CASSQDLRGQWDREQYF. CDR3 sequence (DNA): TGCGCCAGCAGCCAAGATCTCCGGGGACAGTGGGATAGGGAGCAGTACTTC.

V and J are TRBV5-1 and TRBJ2-1; possibly TRBD2 for D (6 bases). The CDR3 sequence is 17 residues long. Germline V gives CDR1 SGHRS, CDR2 YFSETQ. The V end was cut by 3 bases, the J end by 4 bases, with 20 bases between. The CDR3 reads CASSSPYGGGAYNEQFF. CDR3 DNA sequence: TGCGCCAGCAGCTCGCCTTATGGGGGAGGCGCTTACAATGAGCAGTTCTTC.

The table lists this clone with a count of one. The chain uses TRBV9 and TRBJ2-1, with TRBD2 as a possible D gene (6 bases). CDR3 length: 16 amino acids. V lost 1 base and J 5 bases, leaving 16 bases between the germline ends. Germline CDR1 SGDLS, CDR2 YYNGEE. The CDR3: CASSVSEAGPNNEQFF. DNA for the CDR3: TGTGCCAGCAGCGTATCAGAGGCGGGACCTAACAATGAGCAGTTCTTC.

The V call is TRBV27, the J call TRBJ2-1; 7 bases map to TRBD1. The length of the CDR3 is 17 residues. V trimming: 4 bases; J trimming: 3 bases; junction bases outside the gene matches: 12. The germline CDR1 and CDR2 sequences are MNHEY and SMNVEV (reference sequence). CDR3 loop: CASSWWPTGIFYNEQFF. The CDR3 DNA follows: TGTGCCAGCAGTTGGTGGCCGACAGGGATCTTCTACAATGAGCAGTTCTTC.

The J gene is TRBJ2-7, the V gene TRBV29-1; 8 nucleotides agree with TRBD1. V trimming: 5 bases; J trimming: 3 bases; junction bases outside the gene matches: 9. The CDR3 extends over 14 amino acids. CDR1 is SQVTM, CDR2 ANQGSEA, per germline. In DNA form, the CDR3 reads TGCAGCGTTTCACACCGGACAGGGTACTACGAGCAGTACTTC. Translated, it gives CSVSHRTGYYEQYF.

The chain recombines TRBV30 with TRBJ2-7, with D perhaps matching TRBD1 (5 bases). Germline CDR1 GTSNPN, CDR2 SVGIG (reference sequence). The ends were cut back, 0 bases at V and 3 bases at J, with 18 bases in the middle. This CDR3 spans 16 amino acids. The CDR3 reads CAWSVRGPRRHYEQYF. CDR3 DNA sequence: TGTGCCTGGAGTGTAAGGGGCCCAAGACGGCACTACGAGCAGTACTTC.

V usage is TRBV5-1 and J usage is TRBJ1-2; D not resolved. CDR1 and CDR2 (germline): SGHRS, YFSETQ. The CDR3 contains 14 residues. The V gene lost 2 bases and the J gene lost 5 bases, with 13 bases spanning the gap. DNA for the CDR3: TGCGCCAGCAGCTTTCTCTTCACGGGGTATGGCTACACCTTC. Protein sequence: CASSFLFTGYGYTF.

The V gene is TRBV30, the J gene TRBJ1-2; tentative D call: TRBD1 (6 bases). The germline V gene has CDR1 GTSNPN and CDR2 SVGIG (reference sequence). V dropped 5 bases and J dropped 8 bases, with 18 bases sitting between them. The CDR3 loop spans 13 amino acids. Here the CDR3 DNA reads TGTGCCTGGCGCCCCCGGGGGGCTTACGGCTACACCTTC. It specifies CAWRPRGAYGYTF.

V and J are TRBV25-1 and TRBJ2-7; tentatively, D is TRBD1 (5 bases). This CDR3 has 12 residues. Trimming removed 11 bases at V and 4 bases at J, with 15 bases between. CDR1 and CDR2 (germline): MGHDK, SYGVNS. This chain's CDR3 is CASRGPFYEQYF. For the CDR3, the DNA is TGTGCCTCTAGGGGCCCCTTTTACGAGCAGTACTTC.

The V and J genes are TRBV5-1 and TRBJ1-4; D is unclear. Trimming cost V 1 base and J 0 bases, with 10 bases left between them. The CDR3 totals 16 residues. CDR1 SGHRS and CDR2 YFSETQ come from the germline V gene. In DNA form, the CDR3 reads TGCGCCAGCAGCTTGACCTCCGGGACAACTAATGAAAAACTGTTTTTT. Residues: CASSLTSGTTNEKLFF.

The chain carries TRBV30 and TRBJ1-3; the D gene is possibly TRBD1 (5 bases). Germline loops: CDR1 GTSNPN, CDR2 SVGIG (reference sequence). The CDR3 is made up of 13 amino acids. V was pared by 3 bases and J by 1 base, with 7 bases between. CDR3 in DNA: TGTGCCTGGAGGGGGGGTTCTGGAAACACCATATATTTT. Protein sequence: CAWRGGSGNTIYF.

The V gene is TRBV4-1, the J gene TRBJ2-7; TRBD1 matches 10 bases. Trimming at V came to 4 bases and at J to 0 bases, leaving 0 bases not matched to a gene. Per the germline V gene, CDR1 is MGHRA and CDR2 is YSYEKL. CDR3 size: 14 residues. In DNA form, the CDR3 reads TGCGCCAGCAGCCGGACAGGGGGCTCCTACGAGCAGTACTTC. It translates to CASSRTGGSYEQYF.

For this clone: Other nucleotide sequences in the sample specify the same CDR3. The chain combines TRBV19 with TRBJ2-7; 10 positions agree with TRBD1. After removal of 5 bases from V and 3 bases from J, the junction contained 4 bases not matched to a gene. Germline loops: CDR1 LNHDA, CDR2 SQIVND (reference sequence). The CDR3 length is 14 residues. CDR3 in amino acids: CASSPRDRGYEQYF. CDR3 nucleotide sequence: TGTGCCAGTAGTCCCCGGGACAGGGGCTACGAGCAGTACTTC.

The V call is TRBV4-2, the J call TRBJ2-3; perhaps TRBD2 as D (6 bases). The CDR3 runs 15 residues. V lost 8 bases and J lost 2, with 17 bases in between. Germline CDR1 LGHNA, CDR2 YNFKEQ. DNA of the CDR3: TGTGCCAGCCGCCGCCGGCGGGGAGCCACAGATACGCAGTATTTT. Translating it yields CASRRRRGATDTQYF.

The J gene is TRBJ2-1, the V gene TRBV19; 10 nucleotides match TRBD2. Trimming removed 1 base from V and 4 bases from J; junction bases left unmatched: 10. This CDR3 has 18 amino acids. CDR1 LNHDA and CDR2 SQIVND come from the germline V gene (reference sequence). The CDR3: CASSIARIAGGLYNEQFF. CDR3 sequence (DNA): TGTGCCAGTAGTATAGCTCGAATAGCGGGGGGCCTATACAATGAGCAGTTCTTC.

The CDR3 reads CASTLPGFAQPQHF. The CDR3, as DNA: TGTGCCAGCACTCTGCCAGGGTTTGCTCAGCCCCAGCATTTT. This chain connects TRBV28 to TRBJ1-5; maybe TRBD1 (5 bases). The ends were cut back, 7 bases at V and 6 bases at J, with 16 bases in the middle. The CDR3 has 14 residues. Germline V lookup: CDR1 MDHEN, CDR2 SYDVKM.

The genes are TRBV11-2 and TRBJ2-7, with TRBD1 identical over 11 bases. CDR3 length: 16 residues. V lost 1 base, J lost 4 bases, and 6 bases stayed unmatched. Germline loops: CDR1 SGHAT, CDR2 FQNNGV. As DNA, the CDR3 is TGTGCCAGCAGCTTAGGAGGGACAGGGGGTCTTTACGAGCAGTACTTC. Its translation is CASSLGGTGGLYEQYF.

The J gene is TRBJ1-3, the V gene TRBV2; no definite D call. V gave up 4 bases and J gave up 0 bases, with 22 bases separating them. The CDR3 has 19 amino acids. The V gene's germline CDR1 is SNHLY and CDR2 FYNNEI. CDR3 DNA: TGTGCCAGCAGTGCTTACTTCCCAGGCAGGCTTGTCTCTGGAAACACCATATATTTT. Protein product: CASSAYFPGRLVSGNTIYF.

The chain combines TRBV28 with TRBJ1-6, with D perhaps TRBD1 (5 bases). The CDR3 runs to 16 residues. The V gene's germline CDR1 is MDHEN and CDR2 SYDVKM. Trimming pared 6 bases from V and 4 bases from J, leaving 16 bases between. CDR3 DNA sequence: TGTGCCAGCAGGGGGACGGGAGCCGTTTATAATTCACCCCTCCACTTT. Translated: CASRGTGAVYNSPLHF.

This chain connects TRBV30 to TRBJ1-5; 10 bases are shared with TRBD1. V shed 3 bases, J shed 6 bases, and the junction held 14 bases outside the gene matches. Germline V lookup: CDR1 GTSNPN, CDR2 SVGIG (reference sequence). The CDR3 is 17 residues long. The CDR3 reads CAWRAPWDRGGFQPQHF. Written as DNA, the CDR3 is TGTGCCTGGAGGGCACCTTGGGACAGGGGAGGGTTTCAGCCCCAGCATTTT.

As regards this clone: The same CDR3 arises from other DNA sequences in this sample as well. This chain uses TRBV27 with TRBJ2-7; TRBD1 is a possible D gene (5 bases). Germline V lookup: CDR1 MNHEY, CDR2 SMNVEV (reference sequence). The CDR3 consists of 14 residues. V lost 0 bases and J 1 base, leaving 7 bases between the germline ends. Written as DNA, the CDR3 is TGTGCCAGCAGTTTATCGGCAGGGTCCTACGAGCAGTACTTC. Protein product: CASSLSAGSYEQYF.